This T cell receptor (beta chain) derives from a study of blood T cells in healthy people across ages. Study at large: Template-switching capture recovered about one barcoded beta molecule per two T cells.

V was clipped by 4 bases and J by 7 bases, with 16 bases between them. Germline V CDR1 and CDR2: MNHNY, SVGAGI (reference sequence). CDR3 length: 14 residues. About this clonotype: Its antigen is still unknown.

Findings of the study overall: Percentage of naive T cells showed a strong correlation with TCR beta diversity. It was held that diversity estimates obtained from one million T cells represented underestimates. Since the PBMCs were unsorted, naive and antigen-experienced cells could not be conclusively compared.

Next came a second PCR, run for roughly 7 to 12 cycles, which used a sample-barcoded 5' primer along with a J-beta primer mix. TCRdb re-called the 5' RACE reads through MiXCR, storing one row per CDR3 protein. This table holds roughly 720,000 distinct CDR3 sequences, less than 70% found once. The sequencing input was blood. The receptor's source is a man at least 80 years old in good health. The chain recombines TRBV6-6 with TRBJ1-2; D call uncertain. CDR3 sequence (DNA): TGTGCCAGCAGTTTCATACTGTTGAAGGGTGGCTACACCTTC. Its translation is CASSFILLKGGYTF.